This T cell receptor beta chain originates from a study of ipilimumab plus nivolumab after autologous stem cell transplantation. Study context: Both relapsed and primary refractory DLBCL were included.

Trimming cost V 2 bases and J 1 base; bases outside gene matches: 4. Germline V gene data show CDR1 as LGHNA and CDR2 as YNFKEQ. The CDR3 loop spans 15 amino acids. General observations from the study: The authors say TCR, Treg and microbiome findings warrant further study.

Clones were sequenced by immunoSEQ multiplex PCR, and TCRdb holds only the in-frame ones, with some missing. Of about 16,000 clones listed, roughly 71% are singletons. Concerning this clone itself: What it recognizes is unknown.

This specimen was PBMCs, taken in a trial of ipilimumab plus nivolumab as post-transplant consolidation. The TCR sequence derives from a male donor with diffuse large B-cell lymphoma. The chain has TRBV4-2 and TRBJ1-1; 7 positions agree with TRBD1. CDR3 in amino acids: CASSQRDSWNTEAFF. The CDR3 DNA reads TGTGCCAGCAGCCAACGGGACAGCTGGAACACTGAAGCTTTCTTT.